This T cell receptor (beta chain) was found in a study of CD8 T cells in Susac syndrome. The CDR3 loop spans 14 amino acids. The germline V and J ends were trimmed by 5 bases and 0 bases, with 8 bases remaining between them. Per the germline V gene, CDR1 is MNHEY and CDR2 is SMNVEV (reference sequence). Sequencing of TCR beta was performed on blood CD8+ T cells and on blood CD4+ T cells. Patients with stable or active relapsing-remitting disease, all of them treatment-naive, made up the multiple sclerosis controls. As for this clonotype: Its antigen is currently unknown.

Study-level points and caveats: That the number of individuals in its TCR sequencing and HLA analysis was relatively small was acknowledged by the study.

Reverse transcription used roughly 0.45 to 1 ug RNA and random hexamers. Across 54 Vbeta and 13 Jbeta, immunoSEQ multiplex PCR amplified TCR beta CDR3. Using its own MiXCR run on the immunoSEQ multiplex PCR reads, TCRdb lists one record per CDR3 protein. The sample has about 150,000 distinct CDR3 sequences, approximately 94% seen once. The sequence derives from a human donor with multiple sclerosis. Sequences were obtained from CD8+ T cells from PBMCs. The chain couples TRBV27 to TRBJ1-5; possibly TRBD1 for D (5 bases). CDR3 coding DNA: TGTGCCAGCAGTCTGACAGCTAGCAATCAGCCCCAGCATTTT. It is translated as CASSLTASNQPQHF.